The 2 T cell receptor beta chains in this list originate from one sample, sequenced in a study of read filtering for tumor transcriptome and immune sequencing. The library was built from roughly 400 ng RNA with molecular barcoded adaptors for alpha/delta and beta/gamma chains. TCRdb reprocessed the reads via MiXCR and lists one record per CDR3 protein. The sample shows some 120,000 distinct CDR3 sequences, around 13% of them seen only once. The sequencing input was a population of CD138-negative cells sorted from bone marrow. All receptors derive from a donor at least 40 years old with multiple myeloma.

This clonotype was found many times. V and J are TRBV12-3 or TRBV12-4 and TRBJ2-1, with a tentative D call TRBD2 (5 bases). Trimming removed 6 bases from V and 8 bases from J, with 14 bases in between. The CDR3 sequence is 13 residues long. The DNA of the CDR3 is TGTGCCAGCAGCCCTCCTAGCATCCATGAGCAGTTCTTC. It yields the protein CASSPPSIHEQFF.

This clonotype has ten or more counts. The V gene is TRBV7-2, the J gene TRBJ2-7; 13 positions agree with TRBD2. The germline CDR1 and CDR2 sequences are SGHTA and FQGNSA. The V and J ends lost 5 bases and 3 bases, in that order; junction bases with no gene match: 4. The CDR3 sequence is 15 residues long. The CDR3 loop reads CASSGTSGNVYEQYF. The CDR3 nucleotides read TGTGCCAGCAGCGGGACTAGCGGGAATGTCTACGAGCAGTACTTC.